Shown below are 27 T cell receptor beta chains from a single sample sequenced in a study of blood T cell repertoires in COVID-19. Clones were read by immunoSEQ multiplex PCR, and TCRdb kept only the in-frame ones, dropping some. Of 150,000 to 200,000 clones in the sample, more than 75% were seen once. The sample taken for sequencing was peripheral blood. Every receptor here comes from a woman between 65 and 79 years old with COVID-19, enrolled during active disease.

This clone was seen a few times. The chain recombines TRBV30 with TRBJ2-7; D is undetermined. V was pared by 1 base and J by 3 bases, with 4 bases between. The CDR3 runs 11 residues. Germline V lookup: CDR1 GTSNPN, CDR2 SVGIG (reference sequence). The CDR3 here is CAWSANYEQYF. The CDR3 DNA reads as TGTGCCTGGAGTGCCAACTACGAGCAGTACTTC.

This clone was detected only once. As DNA, the CDR3 is TGTGCCTGGAGGGACAGTTATCACACTGAAGCTTTCTTT. Translated: CAWRDSYHTEAFF. This chain connects TRBV30 to TRBJ1-1; maybe TRBD1 (6 bases). This CDR3 spans 13 amino acids. CDR1 and CDR2 from the germline V gene are GTSNPN and SVGIG (reference sequence). V shed 3 bases and J shed 3 bases, with 11 bases lying between them.

CDR3 amino acids: CASSLLSGDYEQYF. CDR3 nucleotides: TGCGCCAGCAGCTTGCTTAGCGGAGACTACGAGCAGTACTTC. This rearrangement joins TRBV5-1 to TRBJ2-7, with D tentatively TRBD2 (6 bases). The CDR3 is 14 residues long. V was shortened by 1 base and J by 3 bases, with 11 bases between the two germline ends. Germline values: CDR1 SGHRS, CDR2 YFSETQ. Drawing the rest from reference TRBV5-1 and TRBJ2-7, the complete variable domain is KAGVTQTPRYLIKTRGQQVTLSCSPISGHRSVSWYQQTPGQGLQFLFEYFSETQRNKGNFPGRFSGRQFSNSRSEMNVSTLELGDSALYLCASSLLSGDYEQYFGPGTRLTVT.

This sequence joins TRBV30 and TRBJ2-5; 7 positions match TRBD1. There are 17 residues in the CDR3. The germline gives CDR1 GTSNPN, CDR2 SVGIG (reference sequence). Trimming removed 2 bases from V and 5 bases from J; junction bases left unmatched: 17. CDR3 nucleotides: TGTGCCTGGAGTTTGGACAGGCCGGGACGATCTAGGGAGACCCAGTACTTC. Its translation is CAWSLDRPGRSRETQYF.

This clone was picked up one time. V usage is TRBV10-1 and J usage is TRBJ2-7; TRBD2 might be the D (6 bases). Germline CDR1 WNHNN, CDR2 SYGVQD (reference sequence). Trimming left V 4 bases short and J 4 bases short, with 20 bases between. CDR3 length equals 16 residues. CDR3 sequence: CASSGSLTGVSYEQYF. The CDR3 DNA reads TGCGCCAGCAGTGGGAGTCTGACGGGAGTGTCGTACGAGCAGTACTTC.

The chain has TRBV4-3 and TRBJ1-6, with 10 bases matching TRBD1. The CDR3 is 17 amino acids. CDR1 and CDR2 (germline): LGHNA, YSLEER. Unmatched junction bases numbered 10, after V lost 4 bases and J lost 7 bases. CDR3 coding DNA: TGCGCCAGCAGCCGCACCGGGACAGGGGTGCGGAATTCACCCCTCCACTTT. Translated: CASSRTGTGVRNSPLHF.

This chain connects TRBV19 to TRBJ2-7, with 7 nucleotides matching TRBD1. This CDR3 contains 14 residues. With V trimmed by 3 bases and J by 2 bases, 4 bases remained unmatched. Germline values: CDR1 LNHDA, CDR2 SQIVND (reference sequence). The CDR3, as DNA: TGTGCCAGTAGTATTGACAGGGAACCCTACGAGCAGTACTTC. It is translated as CASSIDREPYEQYF.

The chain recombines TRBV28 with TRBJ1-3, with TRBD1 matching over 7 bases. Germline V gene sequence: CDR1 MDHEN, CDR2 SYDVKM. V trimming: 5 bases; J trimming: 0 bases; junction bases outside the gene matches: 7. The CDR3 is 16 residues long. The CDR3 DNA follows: TGTGCCAGCAGTCAGGACAGGTTAAACTCTGGAAACACCATATATTTT. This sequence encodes CASSQDRLNSGNTIYF.

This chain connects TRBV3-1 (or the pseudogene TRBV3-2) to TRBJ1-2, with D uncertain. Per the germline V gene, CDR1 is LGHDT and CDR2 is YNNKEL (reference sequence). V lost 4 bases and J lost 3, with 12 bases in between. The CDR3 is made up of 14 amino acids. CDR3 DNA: TGTGCCAGCAGCCTCCAAGACATGTACTATGGCTACACCTTC. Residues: CASSLQDMYYGYTF.

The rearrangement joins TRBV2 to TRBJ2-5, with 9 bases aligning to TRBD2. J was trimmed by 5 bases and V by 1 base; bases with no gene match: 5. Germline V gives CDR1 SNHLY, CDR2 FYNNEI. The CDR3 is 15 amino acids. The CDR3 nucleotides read TGTGCCAGCAGTGAAGAAGCTAGCGGGATTGAGACCCAGTACTTC. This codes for CASSEEASGIETQYF.

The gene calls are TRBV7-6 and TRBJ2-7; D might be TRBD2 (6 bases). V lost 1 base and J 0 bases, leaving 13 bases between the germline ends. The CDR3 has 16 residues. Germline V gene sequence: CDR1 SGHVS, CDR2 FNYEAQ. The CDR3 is CASSLGRGSDSYEQYF. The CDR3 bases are TGTGCCAGCAGCTTAGGGCGGGGTAGCGACTCCTACGAGCAGTACTTC.

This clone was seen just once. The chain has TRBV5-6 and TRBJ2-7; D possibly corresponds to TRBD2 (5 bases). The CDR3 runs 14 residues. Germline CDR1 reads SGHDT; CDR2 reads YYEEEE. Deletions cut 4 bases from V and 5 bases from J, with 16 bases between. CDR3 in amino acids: CASSPVGLYNEQYF. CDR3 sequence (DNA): TGTGCCAGCAGCCCGGTAGGACTCTACAACGAGCAGTACTTC.

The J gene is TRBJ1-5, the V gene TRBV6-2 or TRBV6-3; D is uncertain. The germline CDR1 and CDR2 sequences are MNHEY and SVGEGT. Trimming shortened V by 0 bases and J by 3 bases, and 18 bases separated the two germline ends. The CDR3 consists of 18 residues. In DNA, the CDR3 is TGTGCCAGCAGTTACTCCCCCGGGAGCACAATCTACAATCAGCCCCAGCATTTT. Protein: CASSYSPGSTIYNQPQHF.

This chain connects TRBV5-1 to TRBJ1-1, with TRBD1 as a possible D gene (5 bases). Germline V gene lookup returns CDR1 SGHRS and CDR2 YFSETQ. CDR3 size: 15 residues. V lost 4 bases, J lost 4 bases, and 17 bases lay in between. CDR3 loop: CASSPGSGVGTEAFF. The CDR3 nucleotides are TGCGCCAGCAGCCCGGGCTCGGGGGTGGGCACTGAAGCTTTCTTT.

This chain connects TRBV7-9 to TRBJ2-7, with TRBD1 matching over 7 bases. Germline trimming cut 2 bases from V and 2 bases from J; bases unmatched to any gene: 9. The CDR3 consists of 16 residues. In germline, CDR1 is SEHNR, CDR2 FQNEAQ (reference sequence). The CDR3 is CASSLWDSLRTYEQYF. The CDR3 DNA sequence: TGTGCCAGCAGCTTATGGGACAGCCTACGAACCTACGAGCAGTACTTC.

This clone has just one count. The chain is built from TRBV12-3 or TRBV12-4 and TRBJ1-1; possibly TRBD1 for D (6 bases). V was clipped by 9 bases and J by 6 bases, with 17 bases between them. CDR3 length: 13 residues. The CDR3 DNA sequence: TGTGCCAGTCCTGATCTTACAGGGTCTGAAGCTTTCTTT. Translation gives CASPDLTGSEAFF.

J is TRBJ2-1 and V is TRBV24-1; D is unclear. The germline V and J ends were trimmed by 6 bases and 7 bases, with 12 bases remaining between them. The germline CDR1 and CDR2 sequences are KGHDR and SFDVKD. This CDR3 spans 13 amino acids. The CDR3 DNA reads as TGTGCCACCAGTCAGGCCAGTACGAATGAGCAGTTCTTC. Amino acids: CATSQASTNEQFF.

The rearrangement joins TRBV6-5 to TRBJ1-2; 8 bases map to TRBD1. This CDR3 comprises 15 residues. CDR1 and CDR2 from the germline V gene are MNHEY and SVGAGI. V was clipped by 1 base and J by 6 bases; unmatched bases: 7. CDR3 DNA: TGTGCCAGCAGTTACTACGGACAGGGAGTAGATGGCTACACCTTC. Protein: CASSYYGQGVDGYTF.

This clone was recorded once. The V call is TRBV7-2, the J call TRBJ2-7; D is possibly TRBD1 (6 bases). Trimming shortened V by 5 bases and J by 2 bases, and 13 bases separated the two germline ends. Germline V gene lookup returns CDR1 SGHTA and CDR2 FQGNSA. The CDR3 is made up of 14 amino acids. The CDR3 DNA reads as TGTGCCAGCAGCCCCAATCAGGGGCCCTACGAGCAGTACTTC. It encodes CASSPNQGPYEQYF.

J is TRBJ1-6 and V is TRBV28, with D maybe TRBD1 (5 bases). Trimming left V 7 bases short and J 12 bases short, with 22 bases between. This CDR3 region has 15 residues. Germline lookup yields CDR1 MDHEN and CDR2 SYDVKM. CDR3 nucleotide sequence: TGTGCCAGCATCAACCCGGCCGGGCGGGGCGGACCCCTCCACTTT. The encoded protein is CASINPAGRGGPLHF.

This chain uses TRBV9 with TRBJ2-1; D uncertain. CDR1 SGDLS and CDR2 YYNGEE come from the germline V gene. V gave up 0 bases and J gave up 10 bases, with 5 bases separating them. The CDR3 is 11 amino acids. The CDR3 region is CASSVAREQFF. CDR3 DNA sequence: TGTGCCAGCAGCGTAGCTAGGGAGCAGTTCTTC.

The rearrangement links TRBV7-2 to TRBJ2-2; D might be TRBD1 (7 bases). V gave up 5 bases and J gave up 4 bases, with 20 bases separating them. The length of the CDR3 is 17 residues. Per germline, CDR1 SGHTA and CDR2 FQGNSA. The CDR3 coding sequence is TGTGCCAGCAGCCACATTCGCGGGACAGTCCCCACCGGGGAGCTGTTTTTT. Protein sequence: CASSHIRGTVPTGELFF. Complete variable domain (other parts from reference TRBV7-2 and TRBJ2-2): GAGVSQSPSNKVTEKGKDVELRCDPISGHTALYWYRQSLGQGLEFLIYFQGNSAPDKSGLPSDRFSAERTGGSVSTLTIQRTQQEDSAVYLCASSHIRGTVPTGELFFGEGSRLTVL.

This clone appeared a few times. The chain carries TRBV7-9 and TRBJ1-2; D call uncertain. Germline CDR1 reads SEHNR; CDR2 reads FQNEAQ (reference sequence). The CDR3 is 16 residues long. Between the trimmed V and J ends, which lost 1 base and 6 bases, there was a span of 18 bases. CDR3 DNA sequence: TGTGCCAGCAGCTTAGGGTTCGGCAGAAGCGGCGATGGCTACACCTTC. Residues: CASSLGFGRSGDGYTF.

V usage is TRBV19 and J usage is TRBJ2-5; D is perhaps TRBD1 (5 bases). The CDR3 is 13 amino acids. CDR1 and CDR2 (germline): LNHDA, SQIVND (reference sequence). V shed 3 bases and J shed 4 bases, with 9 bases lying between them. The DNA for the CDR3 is TGTGCCAGTAGTATCCAGGGCCGAGAGACCCAGTACTTC. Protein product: CASSIQGRETQYF.

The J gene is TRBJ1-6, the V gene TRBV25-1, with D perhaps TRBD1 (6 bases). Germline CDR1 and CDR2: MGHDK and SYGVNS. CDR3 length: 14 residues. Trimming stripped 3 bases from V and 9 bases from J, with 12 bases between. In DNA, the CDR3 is TGTGCCAGCAGTGATACAGGGCAGGCTTCACCCCTCCACTTT. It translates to CASSDTGQASPLHF.

The CDR3 loop reads CSVLQGYGYTF. Written as DNA, the CDR3 is TGCAGCGTTCTCCAGGGGTATGGCTACACCTTC. This sequence joins TRBV29-1 and TRBJ1-2, with D tentatively TRBD1 (6 bases). Germline V gene sequence: CDR1 SQVTM, CDR2 ANQGSEA. Deletions cut 5 bases from V and 5 bases from J, with 9 bases between. The CDR3 contains 11 residues.

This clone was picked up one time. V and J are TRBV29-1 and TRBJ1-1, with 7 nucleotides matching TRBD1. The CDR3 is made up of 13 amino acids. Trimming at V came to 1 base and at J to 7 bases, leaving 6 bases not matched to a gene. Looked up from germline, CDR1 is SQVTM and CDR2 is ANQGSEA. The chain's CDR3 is CSVEGNRGFEAFF. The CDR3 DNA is TGCAGCGTTGAAGGCAACAGGGGATTTGAAGCTTTCTTT. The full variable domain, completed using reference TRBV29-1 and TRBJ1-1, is SAVISQKPSRDICQRGTSLTIQCQVDSQVTMMFWYRQQPGQSLTLIATANQGSEATYESGFVIDKFPISRPNLTFSTLTVSNMSPEDSSIYLCSVEGNRGFEAFFGQGTRLTVV.